What follows are 30 T cell receptor beta chains derived from one specimen sequenced in a study of blood T cell repertoires in COVID-19. The protocol was immunoSEQ multiplex PCR, while the TCRdb copy is restricted to in-frame clones and leaves out a portion. Of about 92,000 clones in the sample, less than 85% were seen once. Sequencing input: peripheral blood. These receptors all stem from a woman in her 70s with acute or convalescent COVID-19.

The V gene is TRBV5-1, the J gene TRBJ1-2, with TRBD1 matching 7 bases. After removal of 1 base from V and 10 bases from J, the junction contained 13 bases not matched to a gene. The CDR3 covers 15 residues. Looked up from germline, CDR1 is SGHRS and CDR2 is YFSETQ. This CDR3 is CASSLSSRPTGIYTF. The CDR3 bases are TGCGCCAGCAGCTTGTCCTCCAGACCGACAGGGATCTACACCTTC.

CDR3 region: CASSFLLAGVGDEQFF. Written as DNA, the CDR3 is TGTGCCAGCAGCTTCCTACTAGCGGGAGTTGGGGATGAGCAGTTCTTC. The rearrangement links TRBV11-1 to TRBJ2-1; 11 bases agree with TRBD2. The V gene's germline CDR1 is SGHAT and CDR2 FQDESV (reference sequence). The CDR3 is 16 amino acids. With 3 bases clipped from V and 8 bases from J, the junction kept 9 bases outside the gene matches.

The rearrangement links TRBV28 to TRBJ2-2, with TRBD2 matching 13 bases. The J segment lost 6 bases and the V segment lost 1 base, leaving 5 bases of the junction unmatched. CDR3 length: 17 amino acids. The germline V gene has CDR1 MDHEN and CDR2 SYDVKM. The CDR3 reads CASSLYGTSGKAGELFF. CDR3 DNA sequence: TGTGCCAGCAGTTTATACGGGACTAGCGGGAAGGCCGGGGAGCTGTTTTTT. Using reference TRBV28 and TRBJ2-2 for the parts outside the CDR3, the full variable domain is DVKVTQSSRYLVKRTGEKVFLECVQDMDHENMFWYRQDPGLGLRLIYFSYDVKMKEKGDIPEGYSVSREKKERFSLILESASTNQTSMYLCASSLYGTSGKAGELFFGEGSRLTVL.

The gene calls are TRBV21-1 and TRBJ2-7; the table calls TRBD2, which could not be checked here. TRBV21-1 is a documented pseudogene. CDR3 length: 9 amino acids. The CDR3 protein is CAISNEQYF. DNA for the CDR3: TGTGCCATTAGTAACGAGCAGTACTTC.

V usage is TRBV5-1 and J usage is TRBJ1-2, with 7 bases matching TRBD1. The V and J ends lost 2 bases and 3 bases, in that order; junction bases with no gene match: 4. Germline CDR1 reads SGHRS; CDR2 reads YFSETQ. The CDR3 is made up of 14 amino acids. CDR3 sequence (DNA): TGCGCCAGCAGCTTTACAGGGGTTGACTATGGCTACACCTTC. Its protein product is CASSFTGVDYGYTF. Variable domain in full (rest from reference TRBV5-1 and TRBJ1-2): KAGVTQTPRYLIKTRGQQVTLSCSPISGHRSVSWYQQTPGQGLQFLFEYFSETQRNKGNFPGRFSGRQFSNSRSEMNVSTLELGDSALYLCASSFTGVDYGYTFGSGTRLTVV.

The chain couples TRBV10-2 to TRBJ1-6, with 8 bases aligning to TRBD1. The CDR3 is 13 amino acids. Trimming took 10 bases from V and 7 from J; bases not matched to a gene: 6. Germline V gene sequence: CDR1 WSHSY, CDR2 SAAADI. The CDR3 coding sequence is TGCGCCACCTCCGGACAGGGAAATTCACCCCTCCACTTT. Translated: CATSGQGNSPLHF.

V is TRBV3-1 (or the pseudogene TRBV3-2) and J is TRBJ2-7; 7 bases line up with TRBD1. V dropped 3 bases and J dropped 7; count of bases not matched to a gene: 6. Germline V gives CDR1 LGHDT, CDR2 YNNKEL (reference sequence). CDR3 length equals 13 residues. The CDR3 DNA sequence: TGTGCCAGCAGCCATGGGACAGCACAGGAGCAGTACTTC. It encodes CASSHGTAQEQYF.

This clone was seen only a few times. As DNA, the CDR3 is TGTGCCAGCAAAGGACAGGAGAACACTGAAGCTTTCTTT. Residues: CASKGQENTEAFF. The V call is TRBV12-3 or TRBV12-4, the J call TRBJ1-1, with 7 bases matching TRBD1. The trim removed 7 bases at V and 1 base at J, leaving 3 bases unmatched. The CDR3 length is 13 residues.

The rearrangement uses TRBV11-3 and TRBJ2-2, with 7 bases identical to TRBD2. The CDR3 runs to 18 residues. V lost 5 bases to trimming and J lost 3 bases; unmatched junction nucleotides: 15. CDR1 and CDR2 from the germline V gene are SGHNT and YENEEA. This CDR3 is CASSPPPPHGGDTGELFF. The CDR3, as DNA: TGTGCCAGCAGCCCCCCACCTCCCCATGGGGGGGACACCGGGGAGCTGTTTTTT.

The V call is TRBV6-5, the J call TRBJ1-2, with 8 bases that match TRBD1. CDR1 is MNHEY and CDR2 is SVGAGI in the germline V gene. CDR3 length: 13 amino acids. J was trimmed by 5 bases and V by 6 bases; bases with no gene match: 5. CDR3 nucleotide sequence: TGTGCCAGCAGACGACAGGGGAGTTATGGCTACACCTTC. This gives the protein CASRRQGSYGYTF.

The CDR3 sequence: CASSLDPDTGELFF. CDR3 DNA sequence: TGTGCCAGCAGCTTGGACCCGGACACCGGGGAGCTGTTTTTT. The genes are TRBV5-5 and TRBJ2-2; D is unresolved. The CDR3 has 14 residues. The V end was cut by 0 bases, the J end by 3 bases, with 6 bases between. The V gene's germline CDR1 is SGHKS and CDR2 YYEKEE (reference sequence).

This sequence joins TRBV27 and TRBJ2-3; no reliable D call. Germline assignment: CDR1 MNHEY and CDR2 SMNVEV (reference sequence). The CDR3 sequence is 17 residues long. V was shortened by 8 bases and J by 2 bases, with 23 bases between the two germline ends. CDR3 residues: CASYNIHTPGFTDTQYF. Written as DNA, the CDR3 is TGTGCCAGCTATAATATCCACACCCCGGGTTTCACAGATACGCAGTATTTT.

The chain recombines TRBV6-5 with TRBJ2-1, with 7 bases that match TRBD2. Germline CDR1 reads MNHEY; CDR2 reads SVGAGI. V shed 6 bases and J 5 bases; nucleotides not matched to a gene: 4. This CDR3 comprises 13 residues. The CDR3 DNA sequence: TGTGCCAGCAGGGGAGGGTTAGACAATGAGCAGTTCTTC. Translation gives CASRGGLDNEQFF.

This rearrangement joins TRBV6-1 to TRBJ2-1; 10 bases match TRBD1. Losses at the gene ends were 4 bases for V and 0 bases for J; bases not matched to a gene: 6. CDR3 size: 17 residues. CDR1 MNHNS and CDR2 SASEGT come from the germline V gene. The CDR3 loop is CASSAGTGAYSYNEQFF. DNA of the CDR3: TGTGCCAGCAGTGCTGGGACAGGGGCCTACTCCTACAATGAGCAGTTCTTC.

The V and J genes are TRBV7-2 and TRBJ1-3, with a possible D match to TRBD1 (5 bases). V lost 1 base, J lost 5 bases, and 12 bases lay in between. The CDR3 sequence is 15 residues long. CDR1 is SGHTA, CDR2 FQGNSA, per germline. CDR3 sequence: CASSLVGGVRNTIYF. CDR3 in DNA: TGTGCCAGCAGCTTAGTCGGAGGGGTTAGAAACACCATATATTTT.

V gene TRBV19 combines with J gene TRBJ2-1, with 7 bases identical to TRBD2. Trimming at V came to 7 bases and at J to 6 bases, leaving 9 bases not matched to a gene. Germline V gene data show CDR1 as LNHDA and CDR2 as SQIVND (reference sequence). The CDR3 is made up of 14 amino acids. The CDR3 reads CASTPGLTTNEQFF. As DNA, the CDR3 is TGTGCCAGTACGCCGGGACTAACGACCAATGAGCAGTTCTTC.

The chain is built from TRBV4-1 and TRBJ2-1, with a possible D match to TRBD2 (6 bases). In germline, CDR1 is MGHRA, CDR2 YSYEKL. CDR3 length equals 16 residues. Trimming removed 4 bases at V and 6 bases at J, with 19 bases between. The CDR3 DNA sequence: TGCGCCAGCAGCCGTATTCCGGGACTCGCCCTCAATGAGCAGTTCTTC. Amino acid sequence: CASSRIPGLALNEQFF.

The V and J genes are TRBV4-2 and TRBJ1-2, with 8 bases identical to TRBD1. The CDR3 has 15 residues. In germline, CDR1 is LGHNA, CDR2 YNFKEQ. J was trimmed by 5 bases and V by 4 bases; bases with no gene match: 9. This CDR3 reads CASSRMTGEGYGYTF. CDR3 coding DNA: TGTGCCAGCAGCCGGATGACAGGGGAGGGGTATGGCTACACCTTC.

The V gene is TRBV5-1, the J gene TRBJ1-6; D ambiguous. The germline V gene encodes CDR1 SGHRS and CDR2 YFSETQ. The V end lost 2 bases, the J end lost 8 bases, and 5 bases lay between the germline ends. The CDR3 runs to 12 residues. In DNA, the CDR3 is TGCGCCAGCAGCTTCCGGGATTCACCCCTCCACTTT. It translates to CASSFRDSPLHF.

The chain has TRBV30 and TRBJ1-2; possible D gene TRBD1, 5 bases. The CDR3 contains 14 residues. CDR1 is GTSNPN and CDR2 is SVGIG in the germline V gene (reference sequence). The ends were cut back, 3 bases at V and 8 bases at J, with 19 bases in the middle. Here the CDR3 DNA reads TGTGCCTGGAGCACAGGCCACCGAGGAGTAGGCTACACCTTC. Translating gives CAWSTGHRGVGYTF.

J is TRBJ1-2 and V is TRBV24-1; the match to TRBD1 covers 8 bases. Looked up from germline, CDR1 is KGHDR and CDR2 is SFDVKD. V was clipped by 3 bases and J by 7 bases; unmatched bases: 3. CDR3 size: 13 residues. The CDR3 bases are TGTGCCACCAGTGATACCGACAGGGGTGGCTACACCTTC. It yields the protein CATSDTDRGGYTF.

There are many counts of this clone. The CDR3 spells CASTPGLAYEQYF. The CDR3 region has the DNA TGTGCCAGCACTCCGGGACTAGCTTACGAGCAGTACTTC. This chain uses TRBV6-5 with TRBJ2-7; 9 nucleotides agree with TRBD2. CDR3 length: 13 residues. Germline CDR1 and CDR2: MNHEY and SVGAGI. With 7 bases clipped from V and 4 bases from J, the junction kept 5 bases outside the gene matches.

The chain joins TRBV7-9 to TRBJ1-1, with 7 bases that match TRBD1. The V segment lost 4 bases and the J segment 3 bases; nucleotides outside the gene matches: 14. Germline CDR1 and CDR2: SEHNR and FQNEAQ (reference sequence). This CDR3 has 17 amino acids. The CDR3 DNA reads TGTGCCAGCAGCTCAAACCTCAACAGGGGAATGGACACTGAAGCTTTCTTT. It translates to CASSSNLNRGMDTEAFF.

This clone was counted once. The chain carries TRBV12-3 or TRBV12-4 and TRBJ2-1; D is undetermined. This CDR3 has 11 residues. V gave up 2 bases and J gave up 8 bases, with 4 bases separating them. The CDR3 region is CASSLSDEQFF. CDR3 bases: TGTGCCAGCAGTTTATCTGATGAGCAGTTCTTC.

This clone was detected only a few times. The chain is built from TRBV23-1 and TRBJ2-2, with D maybe TRBD1 (6 bases). TRBV23-1 is reported as an ORF; its role is uncertain. This CDR3 comprises 14 residues. V shed 1 base and J shed 7 bases, with 10 bases lying between them. The CDR3 region has the DNA TGCGCCAGCAGTCAATGGGGGCGTAACGGGGAGCTGTTTTTT. It yields the protein CASSQWGRNGELFF.

V is TRBV6-5 and J is TRBJ1-2; a possible D gene is TRBD1 (5 bases). Between the trimmed V and J ends, which lost 0 bases and 8 bases, there was a span of 10 bases. The germline gives CDR1 MNHEY, CDR2 SVGAGI. The CDR3 length is 13 residues. The CDR3 DNA sequence: TGTGCCAGCAGTTACTCACAGGTATACGGCTACACCTTC. Its protein is CASSYSQVYGYTF.

V gene TRBV24-1 combines with J gene TRBJ2-3; 8 bases map to TRBD2. V lost 2 bases and J lost 3; bases outside the gene matches: 3. Germline lookup yields CDR1 KGHDR and CDR2 SFDVKD. This CDR3 comprises 15 residues. The CDR3 protein is CATSDWERGTDTQYF. The CDR3, as DNA: TGTGCCACCAGTGATTGGGAGCGGGGGACAGATACGCAGTATTTT.

The chain is built from TRBV7-8 and TRBJ2-7, with TRBD2 matching over 13 bases. J gave up 5 bases and V 1 base, and 2 bases lay outside the gene matches. Per germline, CDR1 SGHVS and CDR2 FQNEAQ. The length of the CDR3 is 15 residues. This chain's CDR3 is CASSLGGLAGNEQYF. CDR3 sequence (DNA): TGTGCCAGCAGCTTAGGGGGACTAGCGGGAAACGAGCAGTACTTC.

The chain recombines TRBV4-2 with TRBJ2-7; 9 nucleotides align to TRBD1. The CDR3 extends over 14 amino acids. The V gene's germline CDR1 is LGHNA and CDR2 YNFKEQ. J lost 3 bases, V lost 3 bases, and 3 bases had no gene match. The CDR3 spells CASSHGTGLYEQYF. CDR3 nucleotide sequence: TGTGCCAGCAGCCACGGGACAGGGCTCTACGAGCAGTACTTC.

The chain employs TRBV7-2 and TRBJ1-2, with D perhaps matching TRBD1 (6 bases). This CDR3 is 15 amino acids long. Germline V gene lookup returns CDR1 SGHTA and CDR2 FQGNSA. V dropped 0 bases and J dropped 4 bases, with 12 bases sitting between them. In nucleotides, the CDR3 is TGTGCCAGCAGCTTAGCGCCCGAGGGGGTCTATGGCTACACCTTC. The encoded protein is CASSLAPEGVYGYTF.